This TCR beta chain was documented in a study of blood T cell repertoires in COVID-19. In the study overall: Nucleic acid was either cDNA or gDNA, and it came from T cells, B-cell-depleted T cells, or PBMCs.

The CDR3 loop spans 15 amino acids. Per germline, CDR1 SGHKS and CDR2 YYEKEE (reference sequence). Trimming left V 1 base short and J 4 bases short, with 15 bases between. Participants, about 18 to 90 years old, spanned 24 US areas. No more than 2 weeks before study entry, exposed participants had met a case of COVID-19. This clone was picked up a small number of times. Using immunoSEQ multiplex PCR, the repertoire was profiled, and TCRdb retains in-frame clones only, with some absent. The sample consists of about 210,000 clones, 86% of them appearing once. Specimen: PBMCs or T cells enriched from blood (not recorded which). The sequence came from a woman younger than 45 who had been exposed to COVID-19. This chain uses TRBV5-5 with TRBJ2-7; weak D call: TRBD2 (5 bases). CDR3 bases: TGTGCCAGCAGCTTGTTGGTGGGAGTTCAGTACGAGCAGTACTTC. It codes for CASSLLVGVQYEQYF.